This section outlines one TCR beta chain sequence together with its context. Its antigen is not known. The data belong to a study of shared clonotypes between healthy human individuals. Germline V gene sequence: CDR1 SGHVS, CDR2 FNYEAQ. There are 15 residues in the CDR3. Trimming removed 2 bases from V and 1 base from J, with 11 bases in between. The method was immunoSEQ multiplex PCR; TCRdb's version includes in-frame clones alone and lacks a portion of them. This sample has around 610,000 clones; about 95% occur once, and the top ten carry 0.11%. Terminally differentiated effector memory CD45RA+ cells were excluded from the naive CD8 cells, which were CD45RO-negative and positively selected for CCR7. Study conclusions and caveats: Across subsets, estimated richness was generally greater for naive than for memory populations.

Sample: naive CD8+ T cells sorted from blood. The rearrangement links TRBV7-6 to TRBJ2-5; D might be TRBD1 or TRBD2, each matching 5 bases. The receptor comes from a woman in her 30s in good health. CDR3 loop: CASSLYGDAQETQYF. CDR3 DNA: TGTGCCAGCAGCTTATACGGGGACGCCCAAGAGACCCAGTACTTC.